This TCR beta chain originates from a study of radiotherapy plus CTLA-4 blockade in lung cancer. Study results and limitations: How blood T cell clones changed early, along with interferon-beta, reportedly forecast response best. Blood-borne expansion of tumor-derived TCR clones followed radiotherapy plus ipilimumab.

Measured with immunoSEQ multiplex PCR; TCRdb has only the in-frame clones, and not every one. The sample includes roughly 32,000 clones, 65% to 75% of them seen just once. Of note for this clone: Its antigen is undetermined.

The CDR3 loop spans 15 amino acids. Germline V gene data show CDR1 as KGHSH and CDR2 as LQKENI. The V and J ends lost 2 bases and 0 bases respectively, with 11 bases between them. This TCR came from a human donor with non-small cell lung cancer who had stable disease on radiotherapy plus ipilimumab. Sequences were derived from peripheral blood, sampled from a patient treated with radiotherapy plus ipilimumab. The rearrangement links TRBV18 to TRBJ2-7, with unresolved D. CDR3 bases: TGTGCCAGCTCACCAAAATTAGACCCCTCCTACGAGCAGTACTTC. Protein: CASSPKLDPSYEQYF.